Listed here are 9 T cell receptor beta chains from one sample, sequenced in a study of response to subunit inactivated influenza vaccine. One entry per CDR3 protein results from TCRdb running MiXCR on the RT-PCR reads. The sample holds approximately 500,000 distinct CDR3 sequences, about an eighth seen once. The sample consisted of PBMCs from blood, taken about 40 days after vaccination. These receptors were obtained from a middle-aged man who received an inactivated influenza vaccine.

The genes are TRBV4-2 and TRBJ2-4; the D is unclear. The CDR3 is made up of 13 amino acids. The V end was cut by 2 bases, the J end by 1 base, with 3 bases between. Germline V gives CDR1 LGHNA, CDR2 YNFKEQ. The CDR3 nucleotides read TGTGCCAGCAGCCAAAGGGCCAAAAACATTCAGTACTTC. Encoded protein: CASSQRAKNIQYF.

This clonotype has just a few counts. The chain carries TRBV5-1 and TRBJ2-1; D gene ambiguous. This CDR3 contains 12 residues. With 4 bases removed from V and 6 bases from J, the gap between germline ends came to 8 bases. In germline, CDR1 is SGHRS, CDR2 YFSETQ. This CDR3 reads CASSPGSNEQFF. CDR3 coding DNA: TGCGCCAGCAGCCCCGGTTCCAATGAGCAGTTCTTC.

V usage is TRBV10-3 and J usage is TRBJ2-6; no clear D. The CDR3 runs 15 residues. In germline, CDR1 is ENHRY, CDR2 SYGVKD. V lost 6 bases, J lost 2 bases, and 11 bases lay in between. The CDR3 spells CAIRAEEPGANVLTF. The DNA for the CDR3 is TGTGCCATCAGGGCCGAAGAGCCTGGGGCCAACGTCCTGACTTTC.

The genes are TRBV12-3 or TRBV12-4 and TRBJ2-5, with D possibly being TRBD2 (5 bases). V shed 8 bases and J shed 4 bases, with 8 bases lying between them. This CDR3 region has 11 residues. For the CDR3, the DNA is TGTGCCAGCGGGGAGTCAGAGACCCAGTACTTC. Translated, it gives CASGESETQYF.

This chain joins TRBV28 and TRBJ2-4; maybe TRBD2 (5 bases). V dropped 5 bases and J dropped 7 bases, with 9 bases sitting between them. Germline-derived CDR1 and CDR2 are MDHEN and SYDVKM. The CDR3 loop spans 12 amino acids. The CDR3 nucleotides are TGTGCCAGCAGTGGCCCGGGGAACATTCAGTACTTC. Amino acids: CASSGPGNIQYF.

This chain links TRBV20-1 with TRBJ2-2, with D possibly being TRBD2 (6 bases). Germline CDR1 DFQATT, CDR2 SNEGSKA (reference sequence). This CDR3 spans 14 amino acids. Trimming left V 1 base short and J 4 bases short, with 10 bases between. The CDR3 DNA sequence: TGCAGTGCTAGAGTGGGGGGATCCACCGGGGAGCTGTTTTTT. It yields the protein CSARVGGSTGELFF.

This clonotype was seen many times. The chain carries TRBV5-1 and TRBJ2-1; D unclear. Trimming removed 4 bases at V and 8 bases at J, with 7 bases between. Germline CDR1 is SGHRS and CDR2 is YFSETQ. The CDR3 has 11 amino acids. CDR3 region: CASSNSHEQFF. The CDR3 DNA reads TGCGCCAGCAGCAACTCCCATGAGCAGTTCTTC.

This clonotype was picked up many times. The J gene is TRBJ2-5, the V gene TRBV2; 7 bases align to TRBD2. J lost 5 bases, V lost 8 bases, and 8 bases had no gene match. CDR1 and CDR2 (germline): SNHLY, FYNNEI. The CDR3 extends over 13 amino acids. The CDR3 is CASGPTSLETQYF. CDR3 bases: TGTGCCAGCGGCCCGACTAGCTTGGAGACCCAGTACTTC.

This clonotype was seen a single time. At one of its ends the junction is not consistent with the germline gene, which may arise from a read error. CDR3 DNA sequence: TGTGCCACCGGCAGGGGGGACACCGCCTACGAGCAGTACTTC. Translated, it gives CATGRGDTAYEQYF. The chain has TRBV15 and TRBJ2-7; perhaps TRBD1 as D (7 bases). The germline CDR1 and CDR2 sequences are LNHNV and YYDKDF (reference sequence). This CDR3 contains 14 residues. Supplemented by reference TRBV15 and TRBJ2-7, the full variable domain reads DAMVIQNPRYQVTQFGKPVTLSCSQTLNHNVMYWYQQKSSQAPKLLFHYYDKDFNNEADTPDNFQSRRPNTSFCFLDIRSPGLGDTAMYLCATGRGDTAYEQYFGPGTRLTVT.